Listed below are T cell receptor beta chains from one sample, sequenced in a study of blood T cell repertoires in COVID-19. Some clones are missing from TCRdb's copy, which holds only in-frame ones; the method was immunoSEQ multiplex PCR. The repertoire holds under 150,000 clones, around four fifths seen once, with roughly 10% in the top ten. Sequencing input: peripheral blood. The receptors derive from a man aged 35-49 years with active or convalescent COVID-19. The CDR3 runs from the conserved cysteine through the conserved F or W. Clone size is shown for a subset of rows, as once, few, many or a class of expanded clone.

V | size | CDR3
TRBV19 | NA | CASSIAPRQPQHF
TRBV6-1 | NA | CASSDRQGASSGNTIYF
TRBV12-5 | NA | CASGLLHNEQFF
TRBV18 | NA | CASSSIAYEQYF
TRBV18 | NA | CASSVLGGEQYF
TRBV19 | NA | CASSIPGDNQPQHF
TRBV5-6 | NA | CASSIRGAEAGELFF
TRBV19 | NA | CASSIFSGRGYEQYF
TRBV5-4 | NA | CASSMGLGTGELFF
TRBV9 | once | CASSQTAGGYGYTF
TRBV7-3 | NA | CASSQKLSGGSSTDTQYF
TRBV25-1 | NA | CASSMQGADTQYF
TRBV11-2 | NA | CASSLDVRGEQFF
TRBV6-5 | NA | CARSGGGPNEKLFF
TRBV14 | NA | CASSQDYRTGFPKLFF
TRBV11-3 | NA | CASSLYVQGRLNTEAFF
TRBV9 | NA | CASSDVARPNTGELFF
TRBV7-8 | NA | CASSSDSNQPQHF
TRBV7-2 | NA | CASMRGGAEETQYF
TRBV29-1 | NA | CSTDVVNTEAFF
TRBV3-1/TRBV3-2 | NA | CASSQGTGREQFF
TRBV19 | NA | CASSDRGSSYEQYF
TRBV18 | few | CASSQQGGNQPQHF
TRBV18 | few | CASSPATRGSEQYF
TRBV7-9 | few | CASSPRDNLQETQYF
TRBV11-2 | NA | CASSLAYRATSGNTIYF
TRBV7-2 | NA | CASSLPLYRGRRDYGYTF
TRBV2 | NA | CASNTIRGNTEAFF
TRBV6-5 | NA | CASSYSLAVGEKLFF
TRBV10-3 | NA | CAISVSAAKQETQYF
TRBV9 | NA | CASSVGEPFGNTQYF
TRBV19 | NA | CASSLQGTNTEAFF
TRBV9 | once | CASSAGLAGGQETQYF
TRBV5-1 | NA | CASSLRGEANLYEQYF
TRBV3-1/TRBV3-2 | NA | CASSQEGAGGITDTQYF
TRBV19 | NA | CASSTNSYTEAFF
TRBV6-6 | NA | CASSPTRTAFGETQYF
TRBV4-2 | NA | CASSQSRSSADHTDTQYF
TRBV6-2/TRBV6-3 | NA | CASSPLGTGRETQYF
TRBV27 | few | CASSPTAAYEQYF
TRBV4-3 | NA | CASSREAGELFF
TRBV25-1 | NA | CASSLAGVTYTQYF
TRBV24-1 | NA | CATSDSSPGNEQFF
TRBV19 | once | CASTDRQGNIPLHF
TRBV25-1 | once | CASSEAGRRTEAFF
TRBV3-1/TRBV3-2 | few | CASSQRRGLGDEQFF
TRBV9 | NA | CASSDRQGITGELFF